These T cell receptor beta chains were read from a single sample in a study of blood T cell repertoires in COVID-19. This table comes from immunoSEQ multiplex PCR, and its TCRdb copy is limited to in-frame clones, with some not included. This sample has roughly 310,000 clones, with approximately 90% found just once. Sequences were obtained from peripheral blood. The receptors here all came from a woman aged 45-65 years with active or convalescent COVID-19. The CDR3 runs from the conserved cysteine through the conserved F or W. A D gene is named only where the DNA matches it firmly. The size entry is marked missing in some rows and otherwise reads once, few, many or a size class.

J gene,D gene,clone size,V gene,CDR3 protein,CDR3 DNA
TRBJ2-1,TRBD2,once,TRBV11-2,CASSLGGVYNEQFF,TGTGCCAGCAGCTTGGGGGGGGTCTACAATGAGCAGTTCTTC
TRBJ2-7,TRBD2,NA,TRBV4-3,CASSQDSSGSGIVSYEQYF,TGCGCCAGCAGCCAAGACTCGAGTGGTAGCGGGATCGTCTCCTACGAGCAGTACTTC
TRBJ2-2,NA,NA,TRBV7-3,CASSSNPSGTGELFF,TGTGCCAGCAGCTCTAATCCCTCGGGCACCGGGGAGCTGTTTTTT
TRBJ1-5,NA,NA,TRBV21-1,CASSKGEGGDQPQHF,TGTGCCAGCAGCAAAGGGGAGGGCGGGGATCAGCCCCAGCATTTT
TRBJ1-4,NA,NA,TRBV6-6,CASSYTDSSNEKLFF,TGTGCCAGCAGTTACACCGACAGCTCAAATGAAAAACTGTTTTTT
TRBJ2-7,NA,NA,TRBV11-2,CASSLDRPANMHEQYF,TGTGCCAGCAGCTTAGATCGGCCAGCGAACATGCATGAGCAGTACTTC
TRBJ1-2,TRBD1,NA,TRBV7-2,CASSFQGASGYTF,TGTGCCAGCAGCTTCCAGGGGGCGTCTGGCTACACCTTC
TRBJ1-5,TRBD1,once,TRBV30,CAWSQGGQPQHF,TGTGCCTGGAGCCAGGGGGGTCAGCCCCAGCATTTT
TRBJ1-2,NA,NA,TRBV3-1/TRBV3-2,CASSPQVGLTNYGYTF,TGTGCCAGCAGCCCCCAGGTTGGACTGACGAACTATGGCTACACCTTC
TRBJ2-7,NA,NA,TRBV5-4,CASSRGQSYEQYF,TGTGCCAGCAGCCGCGGACAGTCCTACGAGCAGTACTTC
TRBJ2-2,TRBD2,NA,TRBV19,CASSPAGTSSGELFF,TGTGCCAGTAGTCCCGCCGGGACTAGCTCCGGGGAGCTGTTTTTT
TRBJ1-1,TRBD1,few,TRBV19,CASSPDRGYGDEAFF,TGTGCCAGTAGTCCGGACAGGGGCTATGGGGATGAAGCTTTCTTT
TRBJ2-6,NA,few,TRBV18,CASSPNSLSGANVLTF,TGTGCCAGCTCACCAAATTCCCTCTCTGGGGCCAACGTCCTGACTTTC
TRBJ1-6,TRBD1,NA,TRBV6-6,CASNPWDRGNSPLHF,TGTGCCAGCAATCCATGGGACAGGGGTAATTCACCCCTCCACTTT
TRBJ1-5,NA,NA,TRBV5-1,CASSEDSRNQPQHF,TGCGCCAGCAGCGAAGACAGCCGCAATCAGCCCCAGCATTTT
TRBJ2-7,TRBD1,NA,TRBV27,CASSFGSGQVNEQYF,TGTGCCAGCAGTTTTGGAAGCGGACAGGTCAACGAGCAGTACTTC
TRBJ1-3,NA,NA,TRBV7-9,CASSPPGSSGNTIYF,TGTGCCAGCAGCCCTCCGGGGAGCTCTGGAAACACCATATATTTT
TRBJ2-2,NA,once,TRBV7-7,CASSYSPTGELFF,TGTGCTAGCAGCTATAGCCCCACCGGGGAGCTGTTTTTT
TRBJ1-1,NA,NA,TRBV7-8,CASSLGVRGNTEAFF,TGTGCCAGCAGCTTAGGGGTCAGGGGGAACACTGAAGCTTTCTTT
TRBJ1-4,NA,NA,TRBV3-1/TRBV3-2,CASRQQGKLFF,TGTGCCAGCAGACAACAGGGAAAACTGTTTTTT
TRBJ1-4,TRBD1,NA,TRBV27,CASRPGTVRSNEKLFF,TGTGCCAGCAGACCAGGGACAGTTCGGTCTAATGAAAAACTGTTTTTT
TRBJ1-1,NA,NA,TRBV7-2,CASSSQNGGKRGGTEAFF,TGTGCCAGCAGCTCCCAGAATGGAGGGAAGCGTGGAGGCACTGAAGCTTTCTTT
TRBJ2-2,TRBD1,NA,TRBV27,CASSRQGANTGELFF,TGTGCCAGCTCCCGACAGGGGGCGAACACCGGGGAGCTGTTTTTT
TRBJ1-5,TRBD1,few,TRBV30,CAWSKNRGNQPQHF,TGTGCCTGGAGTAAGAACAGGGGGAATCAGCCCCAGCATTTT
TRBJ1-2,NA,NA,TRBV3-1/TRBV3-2,CASSQDHRVYGYTF,TGTGCCAGCAGCCAAGATCACAGGGTCTATGGCTACACCTTC
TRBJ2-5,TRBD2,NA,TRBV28,CASARGLAGDETQYF,TGTGCCAGCGCCCGGGGACTAGCGGGAGATGAGACCCAGTACTTC
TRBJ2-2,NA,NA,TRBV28,CASSFMNRLAGELFF,TGTGCCAGCAGTTTCATGAATAGGCTAGCGGGGGAGCTGTTTTTT
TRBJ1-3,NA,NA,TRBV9,CASSVEQGWNTIYF,TGTGCCAGCAGCGTGGAACAGGGATGGAACACCATATATTTT
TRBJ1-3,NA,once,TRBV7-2,CASSGGALSGNTIYF,TGTGCCAGCAGCGGAGGGGCCCTCTCTGGAAACACCATATATTTT
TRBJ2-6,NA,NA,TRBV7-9,CASSLFLTGANVLTF,TGTGCCAGCAGCTTGTTCCTAACTGGGGCCAACGTCCTGACTTTC
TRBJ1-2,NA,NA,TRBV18,CASSPRLQGSPDGYTF,TGTGCCAGCTCACCACGCCTACAGGGCTCCCCGGACGGCTACACCTTC
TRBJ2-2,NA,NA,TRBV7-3,CASSDRGTGELFF,TGTGCCAGCAGCGACCGGGGGACCGGGGAGCTGTTTTTT
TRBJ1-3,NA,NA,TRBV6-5,CASSRPGSGNTIYF,TGTGCCAGCAGCCGACCGGGCTCTGGAAACACCATATATTTT